The 11 T cell receptor beta chains reported below all come from one sample, sequenced in a study of T cell responses to AZD1222 COVID-19 vaccine. Measured with immunoSEQ multiplex PCR; TCRdb has only the in-frame clones, and not every one. This table holds around 150,000 clones, roughly 94% found once. This sample comprised peripheral blood, obtained on day 0 of AZD1222 vaccination. These receptors were obtained from an adult in good health.

This clone was picked up one time. This chain joins TRBV6-5 and TRBJ1-1; no clear D gene. Deletions cut 6 bases from V and 1 base from J, with 3 bases between. The length of the CDR3 is 11 residues. CDR1 is MNHEY, CDR2 SVGAGI, per germline. DNA of the CDR3: TGTGCCAGCAGGCAGAACACTGAAGCTTTCTTT. Translating gives CASRQNTEAFF.

The chain is built from TRBV28 and TRBJ1-2, with D hard to call. The CDR3 is made up of 14 amino acids. V was trimmed by 2 bases and J by 8 bases, leaving 15 bases between them. The germline gives CDR1 MDHEN, CDR2 SYDVKM. The CDR3 sequence is CASSLGLEGRGYTF. The CDR3 nucleotides read TGTGCCAGCAGTTTAGGTCTTGAGGGCCGGGGCTACACCTTC.

The V call is TRBV23-1, the J call TRBJ2-2, with 8 bases matching TRBD2. TRBV23-1 is labeled an ORF, and its function is uncertain. Germline trimming cut 0 bases from V and 9 bases from J; bases unmatched to any gene: 12. CDR3 length: 17 amino acids. The CDR3 protein is CASSQSEDSGTHRELFF. In DNA, the CDR3 is TGCGCCAGCAGTCAATCGGAGGATAGCGGGACCCACCGGGAGCTGTTTTTT.

This clone turned up a few times. The chain employs TRBV10-2 and TRBJ1-2, with unresolved D. Germline-derived CDR1 and CDR2 are WSHSY and SAAADI. This CDR3 is 13 amino acids long. The V end was cut by 7 bases, the J end by 8 bases, with 17 bases between. The CDR3 region is CASTPTGRGGYTF. The CDR3 nucleotides read TGCGCCAGCACCCCGACGGGGAGAGGGGGCTACACCTTC.

In this sample, this clone turned up once. The rearrangement links TRBV2 to TRBJ1-1; D uncertain. The CDR3 spans 17 residues. Deletions cut 7 bases from V and 2 bases from J, with 23 bases between. Germline assignment: CDR1 SNHLY and CDR2 FYNNEI. In nucleotides, the CDR3 is TGTGCCAGCACCCGTCAACCCACCCTGGTACGAAACACTGAAGCTTTCTTT. This translates into CASTRQPTLVRNTEAFF. The whole variable domain, filled in from reference TRBV2 and TRBJ1-1, reads EPEVTQTPSHQVTQMGQEVILRCVPISNHLYFYWYRQILGQKVEFLVSFYNNEISEKSEIFDDQFSVERPDGSNFTLKIRSTKLEDSAMYFCASTRQPTLVRNTEAFFGQGTRLTVV.

V usage is TRBV10-2 and J usage is TRBJ2-7; D remains ambiguous. The V and J ends lost 7 bases and 3 bases respectively, with 16 bases between them. The germline V gene encodes CDR1 WSHSY and CDR2 SAAADI. There are 14 residues in the CDR3. Here the CDR3 DNA reads TGCGCCAGCAAGAGTCGTCCCCCCGACTACGAGCAGTACTTC. Amino acids: CASKSRPPDYEQYF.

J is TRBJ2-2 and V is TRBV24-1; possibly TRBD2 for D (6 bases). V shed 4 bases and J shed 0 bases, with 14 bases lying between them. Germline values: CDR1 KGHDR, CDR2 SFDVKD. The CDR3 consists of 17 residues. CDR3 DNA sequence: TGTGCCACCAGTGAACGGTCACTAGCTACGAACACCGGGGAGCTGTTTTTT. It encodes CATSERSLATNTGELFF.

The J gene is TRBJ2-5, the V gene TRBV11-1, with D unresolved. With 0 bases removed from V and 4 bases from J, the gap between germline ends came to 9 bases. The CDR3 runs 14 residues. Germline values: CDR1 SGHAT, CDR2 FQDESV (reference sequence). The CDR3 nucleotides read TGTGCCAGCAGCTTAGCGGGCCGCCGAGAGACCCAGTACTTC. It encodes CASSLAGRRETQYF.

V gene TRBV5-1 combines with J gene TRBJ2-3, with TRBD2 identical over 14 bases. The germline gives CDR1 SGHRS, CDR2 YFSETQ. This CDR3 is 15 amino acids long. J was trimmed by 7 bases and V by 4 bases; bases with no gene match: 5. For the CDR3, the DNA is TGCGCCAGCAGCCCCGGGACTAGCGGGAGTTATACGCAGTATTTT. Protein sequence: CASSPGTSGSYTQYF.

The chain carries TRBV20-1 and TRBJ2-2; the D is unclear. The CDR3 consists of 10 residues. From germline, CDR1 is DFQATT and CDR2 SNEGSKA (reference sequence). Between the trimmed V and J ends, which lost 2 bases and 8 bases, there was a span of 3 bases. The CDR3 nucleotides are TGCAGTGCTAGATATGGGGAGCTGTTTTTT. Amino acids: CSARYGELFF.

V gene TRBV28 combines with J gene TRBJ1-1; possibly TRBD1 for D (5 bases). Per the germline V gene, CDR1 is MDHEN and CDR2 is SYDVKM. The CDR3 is 11 residues long. Trimming took 6 bases from V and 8 from J, leaving 10 bases between them. The chain's CDR3 is CASRARQEAFF. In nucleotides, the CDR3 is TGTGCCAGCAGGGCCCGACAGGAAGCTTTCTTT. Supplemented by reference TRBV28 and TRBJ1-1, the full variable domain reads DVKVTQSSRYLVKRTGEKVFLECVQDMDHENMFWYRQDPGLGLRLIYFSYDVKMKEKGDIPEGYSVSREKKERFSLILESASTNQTSMYLCASRARQEAFFGQGTRLTVV.